This entry lists 24 T cell receptor beta chains sequenced from one sample in a study of blood T cell repertoires in COVID-19. TCRdb keeps only in-frame clones here, not all; method: immunoSEQ multiplex PCR. The sample holds 85,000 to 120,000 clones, 70% to 85% seen once. Material for sequencing was peripheral blood. These receptors were taken from a man in his fifties or sixties with active or convalescent COVID-19.

V and J are TRBV5-1 and TRBJ1-4, with 7 bases identical to TRBD1. CDR1 SGHRS and CDR2 YFSETQ come from the germline V gene. V lost 0 bases to trimming and J lost 8 bases; unmatched junction nucleotides: 7. This CDR3 comprises 15 residues. The CDR3 loop is CASSLGGGSPEKLFF. As DNA, the CDR3 is TGCGCCAGCAGCTTGGGAGGGGGCAGTCCGGAAAAACTGTTTTTT. Looking up the rest from reference TRBV5-1 and TRBJ1-4 gives the full variable domain: KAGVTQTPRYLIKTRGQQVTLSCSPISGHRSVSWYQQTPGQGLQFLFEYFSETQRNKGNFPGRFSGRQFSNSRSEMNVSTLELGDSALYLCASSLGGGSPEKLFFGSGTQLSVL.

The chain is built from TRBV5-4 and TRBJ1-1; maybe TRBD1 (6 bases). The CDR3 extends over 16 amino acids. V shed 2 bases and J shed 1 base, with 15 bases lying between them. Germline V gene lookup returns CDR1 SGHNT and CDR2 YYREEE (reference sequence). The DNA of the CDR3 is TGTGCCAGCAGCTTCAGGAACAGGGTCCCGAACACTGAAGCTTTCTTT. As protein: CASSFRNRVPNTEAFF.

V is TRBV7-2 and J is TRBJ1-4; possible D gene TRBD1, 5 bases. V lost 4 bases and J 7 bases, leaving 16 bases between the germline ends. Germline CDR1 is SGHTA and CDR2 is FQGNSA. The CDR3 totals 15 residues. In DNA form, the CDR3 reads TGTGCCAGCAGCTCCGCAGGGTTGGGCGGTGAAAAACTGTTTTTT. Protein: CASSSAGLGGEKLFF.

The V and J genes are TRBV19 and TRBJ2-1; the match to TRBD1 covers 11 bases. The CDR3 is 15 amino acids. Looked up from germline, CDR1 is LNHDA and CDR2 is SQIVND (reference sequence). V dropped 3 bases and J dropped 5; count of bases not matched to a gene: 3. The CDR3 reads CASSMRDRGNNEQFF. The CDR3 DNA reads as TGTGCCAGTAGTATGAGGGACAGGGGGAACAATGAGCAGTTCTTC.

The genes are TRBV24-1 and TRBJ1-4, with 10 bases fitting TRBD1. The junction had 8 bases not matched to a gene; V was cut back by 4 bases and J by 10 bases. Germline V gene sequence: CDR1 KGHDR, CDR2 SFDVKD. CDR3 size: 15 residues. CDR3: CATSDHGTGAGKLFF. The CDR3 DNA is TGTGCCACCAGTGACCACGGGACAGGGGCGGGAAAACTGTTTTTT.

This clone was detected only once. The chain has TRBV12-5 and TRBJ2-7; D not certain. The CDR3 consists of 13 residues. V lost 0 bases, J lost 5 bases, and 8 bases lay in between. Germline CDR1 LGHNT, CDR2 FRNRAP. DNA for the CDR3: TGTGCTAGTGGTTTGGTAAGGCAGGACGAGCAGTACGTC. Translated, it gives CASGLVRQDEQYV.

The chain recombines TRBV5-1 with TRBJ2-2, with 7 positions matching TRBD1. In germline, CDR1 is SGHRS, CDR2 YFSETQ. There are 15 residues in the CDR3. Trimming cost V 0 bases and J 7 bases; bases outside gene matches: 6. Written as DNA, the CDR3 is TGCGCCAGCAGCTTGGACAGGGGTACGGGCGGGGAGCTGTTTTTT. It is translated as CASSLDRGTGGELFF. Complete variable domain (other parts from reference TRBV5-1 and TRBJ2-2): KAGVTQTPRYLIKTRGQQVTLSCSPISGHRSVSWYQQTPGQGLQFLFEYFSETQRNKGNFPGRFSGRQFSNSRSEMNVSTLELGDSALYLCASSLDRGTGGELFFGEGSRLTVL.

The chain couples TRBV28 to TRBJ1-1; D is unclear. Germline CDR1 MDHEN, CDR2 SYDVKM. The V end lost 6 bases, the J end lost 4 bases, and 9 bases lay between the germline ends. The CDR3 totals 12 residues. DNA for the CDR3: TGTGCCAGCAGCCGTAGGAGCACTGAAGCTTTCTTT. This gives the protein CASSRRSTEAFF.

V and J are TRBV5-1 and TRBJ2-7, with D possibly being TRBD2 (6 bases). Trimming removed 2 bases at V and 4 bases at J, with 13 bases between. CDR3 length: 14 residues. CDR1 and CDR2 (germline): SGHRS, YFSETQ. CDR3 loop: CASSFEGTPYEQYF. DNA for the CDR3: TGCGCCAGCAGCTTCGAGGGGACTCCATACGAGCAGTACTTC.

This chain uses TRBV21-1 with TRBJ1-2; the D call of TRBD1 is as the table states it, not checked on the DNA. TRBV21-1 is an annotated pseudogene. CDR3 size: 11 residues. CDR3: CACDRTNGYTF. CDR3 sequence (DNA): TGTGCCTGCGACAGGACCAATGGCTACACCTTC.

This clone appeared a few times. This chain uses TRBV7-9 with TRBJ1-2; D is unclear. The germline V gene has CDR1 SEHNR and CDR2 FQNEAQ (reference sequence). Trimming took off 1 base at V and 5 bases at J, with 5 bases between the two ends. The CDR3 has 12 amino acids. This CDR3 is CASSLVQYGYTF. The DNA of the CDR3 is TGTGCCAGCAGCTTAGTACAGTATGGCTACACCTTC.

The genes are TRBV28 and TRBJ1-2; 10 positions match TRBD1. V gave up 5 bases and J gave up 7 bases; unmatched junction bases: 7. The CDR3 is made up of 14 amino acids. Germline V gives CDR1 MDHEN, CDR2 SYDVKM. The CDR3 DNA reads as TGTGCCAGCAGTGTGGGACAGGGGCGCGGTGGCTACACCTTC. Amino acids: CASSVGQGRGGYTF.

The rearrangement links TRBV2 to TRBJ1-3; 8 bases match TRBD1. V was pared by 6 bases and J by 2 bases, with 9 bases of the junction left unmatched. Germline V gene data show CDR1 as SNHLY and CDR2 as FYNNEI. This CDR3 comprises 16 residues. The DNA of the CDR3 is TGTGCCAGCAGAACCGGACAGGGTTGGACTGGAAACACCATATATTTT. This sequence encodes CASRTGQGWTGNTIYF. Full variable domain (missing parts from reference TRBV2 and TRBJ1-3): EPEVTQTPSHQVTQMGQEVILRCVPISNHLYFYWYRQILGQKVEFLVSFYNNEISEKSEIFDDQFSVERPDGSNFTLKIRSTKLEDSAMYFCASRTGQGWTGNTIYFGEGSWLTVV.

The chain employs TRBV27 and TRBJ2-7; 9 nucleotides line up with TRBD1. Trimming at V came to 2 bases and at J to 6 bases, leaving 5 bases not matched to a gene. The CDR3 is 14 residues long. From germline, CDR1 is MNHEY and CDR2 SMNVEV (reference sequence). The CDR3 nucleotides are TGTGCCAGCAGTTTAACTGGACAGGGGATCGAGCAGTACTTC. This encodes CASSLTGQGIEQYF.

The rearrangement uses TRBV2 and TRBJ2-7; 12 positions match TRBD2. The length of the CDR3 is 18 residues. V lost 5 bases, J lost 1 base, and 12 bases stayed unmatched. The V gene's germline CDR1 is SNHLY and CDR2 FYNNEI. The CDR3 is CASSQGASGRARSYEQYV. DNA for the CDR3: TGTGCCAGCAGTCAAGGGGCTAGCGGGAGGGCCCGATCCTACGAGCAGTACGTC.

This rearrangement joins TRBV6-1 to TRBJ1-6; D gene uncertain. V was trimmed by 0 bases and J by 6 bases, leaving 9 bases between them. The germline V gene has CDR1 MNHNS and CDR2 SASEGT. The CDR3 length is 15 residues. Here the CDR3 reads CASSEAATLNSPLHF. CDR3 nucleotide sequence: TGTGCCAGCAGTGAAGCAGCAACCCTTAATTCACCCCTCCACTTT.

CDR3 loop: CASGLAPRGRKGYEQYV. CDR3 coding DNA: TGTGCTAGTGGTTTGGCCCCCAGGGGCCGAAAGGGGTACGAGCAGTACGTC. This chain connects TRBV12-5 to TRBJ2-7; weak D call: TRBD1 (6 bases). The germline V gene has CDR1 LGHNT and CDR2 FRNRAP. Trimming removed 1 base from V and 4 bases from J, with 20 bases in between. CDR3 length: 17 residues.

The chain combines TRBV7-8 with TRBJ2-7, with D tentatively TRBD2 (6 bases). V lost 4 bases to trimming and J lost 6 bases, with 25 bases between them. This CDR3 comprises 17 residues. The germline CDR1 and CDR2 sequences are SGHVS and FQNEAQ. The CDR3 loop is CASSSGSGERVPPEQYF. CDR3 DNA: TGTGCCAGCAGCTCCGGGTCGGGGGAGCGGGTGCCCCCCGAGCAGTACTTC.

The chain couples TRBV18 to TRBJ2-1; TRBD1 aligns across 8 bases. V lost 10 bases and J lost 6; bases outside the gene matches: 11. This CDR3 is 14 amino acids long. CDR1 KGHSH and CDR2 LQKENI come from the germline V gene. The CDR3 region has the DNA TGTGCCACCTCCCCCGGACAGGGACCCAATGAGCAGTTCTTC. Its protein is CATSPGQGPNEQFF.

The chain carries TRBV10-3 and TRBJ2-1, with a possible D match to TRBD2 (6 bases). The CDR3 has 15 amino acids. Deletions cut 2 bases from V and 8 bases from J, with 16 bases between. From germline, CDR1 is ENHRY and CDR2 SYGVKD. CDR3 residues: CAISEGDGSGDEQFF. CDR3 sequence (DNA): TGTGCCATCAGTGAGGGGGATGGGTCGGGGGATGAGCAGTTCTTC.

A single count supports this clone. The J gene is TRBJ1-6, the V gene TRBV6-5; 10 bases match TRBD1. The CDR3 consists of 16 residues. Losses at the gene ends were 4 bases for V and 6 bases for J; bases not matched to a gene: 6. CDR1 and CDR2 from the germline V gene are MNHEY and SVGAGI. The CDR3 DNA reads TGTGCCAGCAGTTCGCCGGGACAGGGGCTTAATTCACCCCTCCACTTT. Its protein product is CASSSPGQGLNSPLHF.

The chain joins TRBV6-2 or TRBV6-3 to TRBJ2-2; 7 positions match TRBD2. The junction had 7 bases not matched to a gene; V was cut back by 5 bases and J by 1 base. The germline gives CDR1 MNHEY, CDR2 SVGEGT. The CDR3 loop spans 16 amino acids. This chain's CDR3 is CASSPLAALNTGELFF. The CDR3 DNA reads as TGTGCCAGCAGTCCCCTAGCGGCCCTGAACACCGGGGAGCTGTTTTTT.

This clone came up once. The chain has TRBV5-1 and TRBJ2-1; perhaps TRBD1 as D (5 bases). The germline V gene has CDR1 SGHRS and CDR2 YFSETQ. Trimming cost V 5 bases and J 5 bases, with 8 bases left between them. CDR3 size: 12 residues. CDR3 coding DNA: TGCGCCAGCAGGTGGGGCAACAATGAGCAGTTCTTC. Its protein product is CASRWGNNEQFF. Full variable domain (outside the CDR3, taken from reference TRBV5-1 and TRBJ2-1): KAGVTQTPRYLIKTRGQQVTLSCSPISGHRSVSWYQQTPGQGLQFLFEYFSETQRNKGNFPGRFSGRQFSNSRSEMNVSTLELGDSALYLCASRWGNNEQFFGPGTRLTVL.

J is TRBJ2-1 and V is TRBV19, with a tentative D call TRBD1 (6 bases). The CDR3 loop spans 13 amino acids. CDR1 LNHDA and CDR2 SQIVND come from the germline V gene (reference sequence). V was cut by 5 bases and J by 7 bases, with 12 bases left in between. The chain's CDR3 is CASSADSWNEQFF. Here the CDR3 DNA reads TGTGCCAGTAGTGCGGACAGTTGGAATGAGCAGTTCTTC.